Shown below are 21 T cell receptor beta chains from a single sample sequenced in a study of identifying expanded T cells in peripheral blood. Clones were sequenced by immunoSEQ multiplex PCR, and TCRdb holds only the in-frame ones, with some missing. Among about 110,000 clones listed, approximately 90% were seen once. Sample: blood. These receptors all stem from a person aged 18-70 years in good health.

CDR3: CSGHRETAGYTF. In DNA form, the CDR3 reads TGCAGCGGTCACCGGGAGACCGCTGGCTACACCTTC. This rearrangement joins TRBV29-1 to TRBJ1-2; D is uncertain. There are 12 residues in the CDR3. Germline V gene lookup returns CDR1 SQVTM and CDR2 ANQGSEA. With 7 bases removed from V and 7 bases from J, the gap between germline ends came to 16 bases.

The chain combines TRBV7-9 with TRBJ2-6, with no clear D. Germline V gene sequence: CDR1 SEHNR, CDR2 FQNEAQ (reference sequence). CDR3 length equals 15 residues. The V end lost 5 bases, the J end lost 0 bases, and 8 bases lay between the germline ends. CDR3 in amino acids: CASSPRYSGANVLTF. In nucleotides, the CDR3 is TGTGCCAGCAGCCCCCGGTACTCTGGGGCCAACGTCCTGACTTTC.

The chain carries TRBV2 and TRBJ2-7; no clear D gene. V lost 4 bases, J lost 0 bases, and 7 bases lay in between. Germline V CDR1 and CDR2: SNHLY, FYNNEI. This CDR3 has 13 amino acids. For the CDR3, the DNA is TGTGCCAGCAGTGGGGTGTTCTCCTACGAGCAGTACTTC. This encodes CASSGVFSYEQYF.

This chain joins TRBV29-1 and TRBJ1-5, with a possible D match to TRBD1 (5 bases). CDR3 length: 13 residues. V shed 4 bases and J shed 0 bases, with 7 bases lying between them. The V gene's germline CDR1 is SQVTM and CDR2 ANQGSEA. CDR3 protein: CSVAGTSNQPQHF. As DNA, the CDR3 is TGCAGCGTTGCCGGGACTAGCAATCAGCCCCAGCATTTT. The full variable domain, in which reference TRBV29-1 and TRBJ1-5 provide the parts outside the CDR3, is SAVISQKPSRDICQRGTSLTIQCQVDSQVTMMFWYRQQPGQSLTLIATANQGSEATYESGFVIDKFPISRPNLTFSTLTVSNMSPEDSSIYLCSVAGTSNQPQHFGDGTRLSIL.

This rearrangement joins TRBV19 to TRBJ2-3; D not resolved. This CDR3 has 16 amino acids. With 3 bases removed from V and 13 bases from J, the gap between germline ends came to 26 bases. Germline CDR1 is LNHDA and CDR2 is SQIVND (reference sequence). CDR3 protein: CASSILISPLSGLEYF. The CDR3 DNA sequence: TGTGCCAGTAGTATTCTAATCTCCCCCTTATCTGGTTTGGAGTATTTT.

The chain links TRBV29-1 to TRBJ2-3; D is uncertain. V was shortened by 2 bases and J by 10 bases, with 10 bases between the two germline ends. Germline CDR1 is SQVTM and CDR2 is ANQGSEA. This CDR3 is 11 amino acids long. The CDR3 region is CSVEPDTAQYF. CDR3 DNA: TGCAGCGTTGAACCCGATACCGCGCAGTATTTT.

The rearrangement links TRBV2 to TRBJ2-3; 7 bases line up with TRBD1. Germline V gene lookup returns CDR1 SNHLY and CDR2 FYNNEI. Germline trimming cut 7 bases from V and 5 bases from J; bases unmatched to any gene: 12. The CDR3 totals 15 residues. In DNA form, the CDR3 reads TGTGCCAGCATCACTGACAGGGATAATTTAGATACGCAGTATTTT. This codes for CASITDRDNLDTQYF.

This sequence joins TRBV6-4 and TRBJ2-2; 8 nucleotides agree with TRBD1. The trim removed 2 bases at V and 1 base at J, leaving 0 bases unmatched. CDR1 is MRHNA, CDR2 SNTAGT, per germline. The CDR3 is 15 residues long. CDR3 bases: TGTGCCAGCAGTGACGGGACAGGGAACACCGGGGAGCTGTTTTTT. This translates into CASSDGTGNTGELFF.

This clone came up once. The chain uses TRBV5-1 and TRBJ2-5; D remains ambiguous. With 4 bases removed from V and 1 base from J, the gap between germline ends came to 11 bases. The CDR3 runs 14 residues. Germline V gene data show CDR1 as SGHRS and CDR2 as YFSETQ. CDR3 loop: CASSPLPGQETQYF. In nucleotides, the CDR3 is TGCGCCAGCAGCCCCCTGCCGGGCCAAGAGACCCAGTACTTC.

The chain is built from TRBV19 and TRBJ1-4; 7 positions match TRBD1. This CDR3 is 11 amino acids long. The V gene's germline CDR1 is LNHDA and CDR2 SQIVND (reference sequence). CDR3 coding DNA: TGTGTGACAGGGAGGAATGAAAAACTGTTTTTT. It codes for CVTGRNEKLFF.

The V and J genes are TRBV4-1 and TRBJ2-3, with TRBD2 identical over 15 bases. The germline V gene encodes CDR1 MGHRA and CDR2 YSYEKL. V trimming: 0 bases; J trimming: 2 bases; junction bases outside the gene matches: 9. CDR3 length: 20 amino acids. The CDR3 DNA sequence: TGCGCCAGCAGCCAAGATCAGGGACTAGCGGGGGGCCGGGACACAGATACGCAGTATTTT. This sequence encodes CASSQDQGLAGGRDTDTQYF.

V usage is TRBV5-1 and J usage is TRBJ1-6; tentative D call: TRBD1 (5 bases). The ends were cut back, 4 bases at V and 13 bases at J, with 15 bases in the middle. The CDR3 spans 13 residues. CDR1 SGHRS and CDR2 YFSETQ come from the germline V gene. CDR3 loop: CASSLEERGPLHF. In nucleotides, the CDR3 is TGCGCCAGCAGCCTGGAGGAGCGGGGGCCCCTCCACTTT.

The chain employs TRBV7-8 and TRBJ2-1; 7 bases line up with TRBD1. CDR3 size: 15 residues. The V gene's germline CDR1 is SGHVS and CDR2 FQNEAQ. Trimming at V came to 1 base and at J to 6 bases, leaving 6 bases not matched to a gene. The CDR3 region is CASSLGTGPLNEQFF. The CDR3 coding sequence is TGTGCCAGCAGCTTAGGGACAGGCCCCCTCAATGAGCAGTTCTTC.

The chain joins TRBV6-1 to TRBJ2-4, with D possibly being TRBD1 or TRBD2 (5 bases each). The germline V and J ends were trimmed by 1 base and 2 bases, with 12 bases remaining between them. The CDR3 consists of 16 residues. In germline, CDR1 is MNHNS, CDR2 SASEGT. The chain's CDR3 is CASSEDRRASKNIQYF. The CDR3 DNA follows: TGTGCCAGCAGTGAAGACAGGCGGGCTTCCAAAAACATTCAGTACTTC.

The genes are TRBV5-5 and TRBJ2-5; 8 nucleotides match TRBD1. CDR1 and CDR2 (germline): SGHKS, YYEKEE (reference sequence). After removal of 3 bases from V and 4 bases from J, the junction contained 5 bases not matched to a gene. There are 14 residues in the CDR3. The CDR3 spells CASSSQGAGETQYF. CDR3 nucleotides: TGTGCCAGCAGCTCCCAGGGGGCAGGAGAGACCCAGTACTTC.

The chain has TRBV7-8 and TRBJ2-1, with 10 bases lining up with TRBD2. This CDR3 region has 16 residues. In germline, CDR1 is SGHVS, CDR2 FQNEAQ. V gave up 2 bases and J gave up 8 bases; unmatched junction bases: 9. Here the CDR3 DNA reads TGTGCCAGCAGCTTATCGGTTCATGGACTAGCGGATGAGCAGTTCTTC. Its translation is CASSLSVHGLADEQFF.

The chain couples TRBV28 to TRBJ2-1; perhaps D is TRBD1 or TRBD2 (5 bases each). CDR3 length: 14 amino acids. V lost 1 base and J lost 3, with 7 bases in between. The germline CDR1 and CDR2 sequences are MDHEN and SYDVKM. The CDR3 nucleotides are TGTGCCAGCAGTTTATTGGGGGTCTACAATGAGCAGTTCTTC. This sequence encodes CASSLLGVYNEQFF.

The chain uses TRBV5-1 and TRBJ2-5, with TRBD1 matching over 7 bases. Germline CDR1 is SGHRS and CDR2 is YFSETQ. Losses at the gene ends were 4 bases for V and 5 bases for J; bases not matched to a gene: 11. This CDR3 is built from 15 residues. The CDR3 DNA follows: TGCGCCAGCAGCACAGGACAGGCCGAACCGGAGACCCAGTACTTC. Its protein is CASSTGQAEPETQYF.

The genes are TRBV7-6 and TRBJ2-3; D is ambiguous. Germline V gives CDR1 SGHVS, CDR2 FNYEAQ. CDR3 length: 15 amino acids. V dropped 5 bases and J dropped 0 bases, with 12 bases sitting between them. The chain's CDR3 is CASSPTRRSTDTQYF. The CDR3, as DNA: TGTGCCAGCAGCCCCACGCGACGGAGCACAGATACGCAGTATTTT.

The chain links TRBV4-3 to TRBJ2-3, with a tentative D call TRBD2 (5 bases). The CDR3 is 15 amino acids. Trimming left V 0 bases short and J 10 bases short, with 17 bases between. CDR1 is LGHNA and CDR2 is YSLEER in the germline V gene. The CDR3 is CASSQDRDPLAPQYF. DNA of the CDR3: TGCGCCAGCAGCCAAGATCGAGATCCGCTAGCTCCGCAGTATTTT.

This chain links TRBV7-2 with TRBJ1-4, with D possibly TRBD1 on 6 matching bases. V was pared by 2 bases and J by 7 bases, with 14 bases between. CDR1 and CDR2 from the germline V gene are SGHTA and FQGNSA. This CDR3 region has 15 residues. CDR3 coding DNA: TGTGCCAGCAGCTTATCCCTCAGGGGCGGTGAAAAACTGTTTTTT. It encodes CASSLSLRGGEKLFF. Using reference TRBV7-2 and TRBJ1-4 for the parts outside the CDR3, the full variable domain is GAGVSQSPSNKVTEKGKDVELRCDPISGHTALYWYRQSLGQGLEFLIYFQGNSAPDKSGLPSDRFSAERTGGSVSTLTIQRTQQEDSAVYLCASSLSLRGGEKLFFGSGTQLSVL.